Shown below are 2 T cell receptor beta chains from a single sample sequenced in a study of cytomegalovirus exposure and HLA in healthy donors. This PCR relied on a set of 60 Vbeta primers and 13 Jbeta primers. TCRdb's copy holds only in-frame clones and misses some; the assay was immunoSEQ multiplex PCR. This table holds about 160,000 clones, about 75% found once. Input material: PBMCs. These receptors were taken from a woman in her 50s in good health and CMV-seropositive.

The chain combines TRBV7-2 with TRBJ2-2; possibly TRBD2 for D (7 bases). The CDR3 runs to 16 residues. V lost 6 bases to trimming and J lost 4 bases, with 18 bases between them. Germline loops: CDR1 SGHTA, CDR2 FQGNSA. This chain's CDR3 is CASRFRAGEGTGELFF. DNA of the CDR3: TGTGCCAGCAGGTTTAGGGCAGGGGAGGGCACCGGGGAGCTGTTTTTT.

This chain connects TRBV7-2 to TRBJ2-7; 7 bases fit TRBD1. CDR1 is SGHTA and CDR2 is FQGNSA in the germline V gene. Trimming removed 6 bases from V and 3 bases from J; junction bases left unmatched: 11. This CDR3 is built from 15 residues. CDR3 amino acids: CASSLQGNGFYEQYF. The CDR3 coding sequence is TGTGCCAGCAGTTTACAGGGGAATGGTTTCTACGAGCAGTACTTC.